A selection of T cell receptor beta chains follows, all from one sample in a study of sequential checkpoint blockade in melanoma. The data were produced by immunoSEQ multiplex PCR, yet TCRdb's version contains in-frame clones alone and is incomplete. This table holds over 5,000 clones, about 25% found once. Material: tumor tissue (inferred from file names), obtained from a patient given nivolumab and ipilimumab in sequence. All receptors come from a human donor with melanoma. CDR3s include the opening cysteine and the closing phenylalanine or tryptophan. A D gene is named only where the DNA matches it firmly. The listing skips clone size in some rows; elsewhere it reads once, few, many or a size class.

TRBD2	TRBV15	once	TRBJ2-1	CATSARGSSYNEQFF	TGTGCCACCAGCGCGCGCGGGAGCTCCTACAATGAGCAGTTCTTC
-	TRBV11-3	-	TRBJ1-2	CASRGSGANYGYTF	TGTGCCAGCAGGGGGTCGGGGGCCAACTATGGCTACACCTTC
TRBD1	TRBV5-1	-	TRBJ2-7	CASSRTRQGSSYEQYF	TGCGCCAGCAGCCGAACTCGACAGGGTTCCTCCTACGAGCAGTACTTC
TRBD1	TRBV10-3	few	TRBJ1-1	CAISESVNRGRVTEAFF	TGTGCCATCAGTGAGTCCGTGAACAGGGGGCGCGTCACTGAAGCTTTCTTT
-	TRBV6-8	many	TRBJ1-6	CASNDRGFVSPLHF	TGTGCCAGCAATGACCGGGGGTTTGTTTCACCCCTCCACTTT
-	TRBV30	few	TRBJ1-6	CAWSAPPNSPLHF	TGTGCCTGGAGTGCACCCCCAAATTCACCCCTCCACTTT
-	TRBV12-5	few	TRBJ2-7	CAARGTGPYEQYF	TGTGCCGCGAGGGGCACTGGGCCCTACGAGCAGTACTTC
-	TRBV6-8	-	TRBJ2-2	CASSYWTAYTGELFF	TGTGCCAGCAGTTACTGGACAGCCTACACCGGGGAGCTGTTTTTT
-	TRBV6-8	-	TRBJ1-1	CASRTEGFTEAFF	TGTGCCAGCAGGACAGAAGGCTTCACTGAAGCTTTCTTT
-	TRBV23-1	few	TRBJ2-2	CASSSPLVGELFF	TGCGCCAGCAGCTCGCCCCTCGTCGGGGAGCTGTTTTTT
-	TRBV5-1	-	TRBJ2-2	CASSWKGPSRGTGELFF	TGCGCCAGCAGTTGGAAGGGCCCCAGTCGGGGCACCGGGGAGCTGTTTTTT
-	TRBV7-7	few	TRBJ2-5	CASSLAAGNQETQYF	TGTGCCAGCAGCTTAGCAGCAGGGAACCAAGAGACCCAGTACTTC
-	TRBV28	few	TRBJ2-7	CASSLSRGIYYEQYF	TGTGCCAGCAGTCTCAGTAGGGGTATTTATTACGAGCAGTACTTC
-	TRBV30	-	TRBJ1-3	CARSPSGNTIYF	TGTGCCCGTAGTCCCTCTGGAAACACCATATATTTT
TRBD2	TRBV2	few	TRBJ2-3	CASSEFDRGGLDTQYF	TGTGCCAGCAGTGAATTTGATCGGGGGGGCCTAGATACGCAGTATTTT
TRBD2	TRBV19	few	TRBJ2-1	CASSPPGLADYNEQFF	TGTGCCAGTAGTCCCCCCGGGCTAGCGGACTACAATGAGCAGTTCTTC
-	TRBV5-1	-	TRBJ1-1	CASSLGIRVTEAFF	TGCGCCAGCAGCTTGGGGATAAGGGTCACTGAAGCTTTCTTT
-	TRBV6-8	few	TRBJ1-1	CASSYSGHSNTEAFF	TGTGCCAGCAGTTACTCGGGACATTCGAACACTGAAGCTTTCTTT
-	TRBV11-3	-	TRBJ2-1	CASTPPTDKFLQFF	TGTGCCAGCACCCCTCCGACCGACAAATTTTTGCAGTTCTTC
-	TRBV11-3	few	TRBJ1-6	CASSDTGVWPPLHF	TGTGCCAGCAGCGATACGGGAGTCTGGCCACCCCTCCACTTT
-	TRBV11-3	few	TRBJ1-5	CASSLEEGGNQPQHF	TGTGCCAGCAGCTTAGAGGAGGGGGGCAATCAGCCCCAGCATTTT
-	TRBV6-1	-	TRBJ1-4	CASSEARGGVEKLFF	TGTGCCAGCAGTGAAGCGCGTGGGGGCGTTGAAAAACTGTTTTTT
TRBD1	TRBV18	-	TRBJ2-7	CASSPSSIGTGEQYF	TGTGCCAGCTCACCCTCATCAATAGGGACAGGTGAGCAGTACTTC
-	TRBV7-6	few	TRBJ2-1	CASSNRGTYAYNEQFF	TGTGCCAGCAGCAACCGCGGGACATACGCCTACAATGAGCAGTTCTTC
-	TRBV29-1	-	TRBJ1-1	CSVAGRLNTEAFF	TGCAGCGTCGCAGGGCGCCTGAACACTGAAGCTTTCTTT
TRBD1	TRBV6-8	-	TRBJ1-1	CASSVGTGVTEAFF	TGTGCCAGCAGTGTTGGGACAGGGGTCACTGAAGCTTTCTTT
TRBD1	TRBV6-8	few	TRBJ1-1	CASSYSTGLVTEAFF	TGTGCCAGCAGTTACTCGACAGGGTTGGTCACTGAAGCTTTCTTT
-	TRBV4-1	many	TRBJ2-1	CASSLHVAEPYNEQFF	TGCGCCAGCAGCCTCCACGTAGCGGAGCCCTACAATGAGCAGTTCTTC
TRBD2	TRBV23-1	-	TRBJ2-7	CASSPISGLTTYF	TGCGCCAGCAGCCCAATTAGCGGGTTAACGACGTACTTC
TRBD2	TRBV19	-	TRBJ2-5	CASSMGLAGAETQYF	TGTGCCAGTAGTATGGGGCTAGCGGGAGCCGAGACCCAGTACTTC
TRBD1	TRBV11-3	many	TRBJ1-6	CASSPVTGAPSPLHF	TGTGCCAGCAGCCCGGTTACAGGGGCCCCCTCACCCCTCCACTTT
-	TRBV6-8	-	TRBJ1-4	CAHRWGGGLNEKLFF	TGTGCCCATCGCTGGGGCGGGGGACTTAATGAAAAACTGTTTTTT
TRBD1	TRBV6-8	few	TRBJ2-7	CASSFGQGATYEQYF	TGTGCCAGCAGTTTCGGACAGGGGGCCACATACGAGCAGTACTTC
-	TRBV11-3	few	TRBJ2-7	CASSKQGTADEQYF	TGTGCCAGCAGCAAACAGGGGACTGCCGACGAGCAGTACTTC
TRBD1	TRBV11-3	-	TRBJ1-3	CASSNRDRDEAGNTIYF	TGTGCCAGCAGCAATCGGGACAGGGACGAGGCTGGAAACACCATATATTTT
-	TRBV6-8	many	TRBJ2-1	CASSNGDFDNEQFF	TGTGCCAGCAGTAACGGGGACTTTGACAATGAGCAGTTCTTC
TRBD2	TRBV6-8	-	TRBJ2-4	CASSRERGLAKNIQYF	TGTGCCAGCAGTCGCGAGCGGGGACTAGCCAAAAACATTCAGTACTTC